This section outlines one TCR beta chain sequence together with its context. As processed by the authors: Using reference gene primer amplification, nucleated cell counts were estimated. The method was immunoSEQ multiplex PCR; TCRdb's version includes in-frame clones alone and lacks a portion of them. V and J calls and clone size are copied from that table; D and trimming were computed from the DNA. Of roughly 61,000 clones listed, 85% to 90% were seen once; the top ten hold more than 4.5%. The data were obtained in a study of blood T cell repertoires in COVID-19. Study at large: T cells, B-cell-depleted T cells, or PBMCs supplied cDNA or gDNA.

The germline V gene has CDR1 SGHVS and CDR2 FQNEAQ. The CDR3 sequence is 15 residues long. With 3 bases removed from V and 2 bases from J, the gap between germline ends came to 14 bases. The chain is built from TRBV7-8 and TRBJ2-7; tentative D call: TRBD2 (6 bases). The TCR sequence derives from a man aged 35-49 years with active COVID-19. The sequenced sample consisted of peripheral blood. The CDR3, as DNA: TGTGCCAGCAGCTTCCACCGGGACTCCACCTACGAGCAGTACTTC. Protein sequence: CASSFHRDSTYEQYF. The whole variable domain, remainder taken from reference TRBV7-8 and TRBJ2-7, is GAGVSQSPRYKVAKRGQDVALRCDPISGHVSLFWYQQALGQGPEFLTYFQNEAQLDKSGLPSDRFFAERPEGSVSTLKIQRTQQEDSAVYLCASSFHRDSTYEQYFGPGTRLTVT.